The clone carrying this T cell receptor beta chain turned up a few times. Its antigen is currently unknown. This entry belongs to a study of post-analysis software for immune sequencing data. Study overall: The patients showed relapsing-remitting, secondary progressive and progressive-relapsing multiple sclerosis courses. Study conclusions and caveats: In multiple sclerosis, normalized Chao1 diversity was significantly below that of controls. The study found TRBV5-6, TRBV5-1 and TRBV20-1 among about five TRBV segments more frequent in patients than controls. The F measure placed samples prepared in the same batch into strongly shared clusters.

Carried by the TCR beta cDNA libraries were unique molecular identifiers. T cells, roughly 1 to 10 million of them, yielded some 510,000 cDNA molecules. MiXCR, applied by TCRdb to the PCR reads, yields one record per CDR3 protein. The top ten hold roughly 0.53% of the sample, which has roughly 730,000 distinct CDR3 sequences, 25% to 30% seen once. The germline V and J ends were trimmed by 7 bases and 0 bases, with 12 bases remaining between them. The CDR3 consists of 15 residues. Per germline, CDR1 MNHEY and CDR2 SMNVEV (reference sequence). Sequences were obtained from blood. The gene calls are TRBV27 and TRBJ1-4; D unresolved. This TCR was sampled from a girl aged 5-17 years with multiple sclerosis. CDR3 in amino acids: CASTSSGPTNEKLFF. CDR3 coding DNA: TGTGCCAGCACCTCCAGTGGGCCAACTAATGAAAAACTGTTTTTT.